This T cell receptor (beta chain) was recorded in a study of T-cell reconstitution after alpha-beta-depleted transplantation in children. General observations from the study: Alpha-beta T cells about two months after transplant reportedly derived from several hundred expanded graft clones. Newly made T cells mostly supplied T-cell counts and diversity one year after transplant.

Unique molecular identifiers were used to barcode this TCRbeta library. MiXCR, applied by TCRdb to the PCR reads, yields one record per CDR3 protein. Altogether approximately 400,000 distinct CDR3 sequences are present, about 17% being singletons, with the ten largest covering about 32%. Regarding this clonotype: Its antigen is not identified.

This sequence was found in a boy in the first two years of life who had a stem cell transplant for Wiskott-Aldrich syndrome, so the T cells may come from the graft donor. The sample was PBMCs, mostly from graft donor cells, taken 360 days after TCRalphabeta/CD19-depleted stem cell transplant.

The CDR3 DNA reads TGCGCCAGCAGCCGAGGGACTAGCGGGACAGATACGCAGTATTTT. Amino acids: CASSRGTSGTDTQYF. This rearrangement joins TRBV4-3 to TRBJ2-3; 12 nucleotides match TRBD2. The length of the CDR3 is 15 residues. The germline V gene has CDR1 LGHNA and CDR2 YSLEER. J was trimmed by 3 bases and V by 4 bases; bases with no gene match: 2.